This entry lists 9 T cell receptor beta chains sequenced from one sample in a study of blood T cell repertoires in COVID-19. The method was immunoSEQ multiplex PCR; TCRdb's version includes in-frame clones alone and lacks a portion of them. The data show under 200,000 clones, around 86% seen once. The sample consisted of peripheral blood. The origin of the receptors is a young man with acute or convalescent COVID-19.

This chain connects TRBV12-3 or TRBV12-4 to TRBJ2-1; D gene ambiguous. Trimming stripped 8 bases from V and 12 bases from J, with 14 bases between. The CDR3 spans 11 residues. CDR3 nucleotide sequence: TGTGCCAGCTCAATAGAGCGTTCGCAGTTCTTC. It is translated as CASSIERSQFF.

The genes are TRBV10-1 and TRBJ1-2; tentatively, D is TRBD1 (5 bases). CDR1 WNHNN and CDR2 SYGVQD come from the germline V gene (reference sequence). Trimming shortened V by 0 bases and J by 8 bases, and 13 bases separated the two germline ends. The CDR3 has 14 residues. CDR3 bases: TGCGCCAGCAGTGAGTCTAGTAGGGGCGAAGGCTACACCTTC. It yields the protein CASSESSRGEGYTF.

V usage is TRBV19 and J usage is TRBJ2-7, with 9 bases matching TRBD2. This CDR3 contains 14 residues. V shed 3 bases and J 4 bases; nucleotides not matched to a gene: 4. The germline V gene has CDR1 LNHDA and CDR2 SQIVND (reference sequence). In DNA, the CDR3 is TGTGCCAGTAGTATCCGGGGACTAGCTTACGAGCAGTACTTC. This encodes CASSIRGLAYEQYF.

This clone has only one observation. The CDR3 sequence is CSVKAGDNSPLHF. In DNA, the CDR3 is TGCAGCGTTAAGGCAGGGGACAATTCACCCCTCCACTTT. The rearrangement joins TRBV29-1 to TRBJ1-6, with D possibly being TRBD1 (6 bases). In germline, CDR1 is SQVTM, CDR2 ANQGSEA. There are 13 residues in the CDR3. The germline V and J ends were trimmed by 5 bases and 7 bases, with 12 bases remaining between them. The full variable domain, its missing parts supplied by reference TRBV29-1 and TRBJ1-6, is SAVISQKPSRDICQRGTSLTIQCQVDSQVTMMFWYRQQPGQSLTLIATANQGSEATYESGFVIDKFPISRPNLTFSTLTVSNMSPEDSSIYLCSVKAGDNSPLHFGNGTRLTVT.

The rearrangement joins TRBV3-1 (or the pseudogene TRBV3-2) to TRBJ1-2, with a weak D call TRBD1 (5 bases). The V gene lost 5 bases and the J gene lost 0 bases, with 7 bases spanning the gap. Germline CDR1 and CDR2: LGHDT and YNNKEL (reference sequence). The CDR3 spans 13 residues. The CDR3 DNA follows: TGTGCCAGCAGCACAGGTCCTAACTATGGCTACACCTTC. Translated, it gives CASSTGPNYGYTF.

The V call is TRBV12-3 or TRBV12-4, the J call TRBJ2-7; TRBD1 matches 9 bases. The CDR3 is 13 amino acids. V lost 4 bases and J lost 5; bases outside the gene matches: 3. Here the CDR3 DNA reads TGTGCCAGCAGTTCGGACAGGGGCGACGAGCAGTACTTC. Translated, it gives CASSSDRGDEQYF.

This clone was seen a handful of times. The chain joins TRBV10-3 to TRBJ2-2; the match to TRBD2 covers 14 bases. The CDR3 consists of 17 residues. V was clipped by 10 bases and J by 0 bases; unmatched bases: 7. Germline assignment: CDR1 ENHRY and CDR2 SYGVKD. CDR3 amino acids: CARTGLAGDPNTGELFF. CDR3 nucleotide sequence: TGTGCCAGAACGGGACTAGCGGGGGACCCGAACACCGGGGAGCTGTTTTTT.

Of note for this clone: In the same sample, other DNA sequences code for this CDR3. The chain has TRBV6-5 and TRBJ1-5; D is possibly TRBD1 (6 bases). CDR1 is MNHEY, CDR2 SVGAGI, per germline. The CDR3 loop spans 13 amino acids. The V and J ends lost 6 bases and 7 bases respectively, with 13 bases between them. The CDR3 nucleotides are TGTGCCAGCAGGGGTTTCCAGGGGCAGCCCCAGCATTTT. It codes for CASRGFQGQPQHF.

The chain employs TRBV14 and TRBJ2-2, with 10 nucleotides matching TRBD1. Germline V gene data show CDR1 as SGHDN and CDR2 as FVKESK. Losses at the gene ends were 1 base for V and 4 bases for J; bases not matched to a gene: 12. The CDR3 consists of 19 residues. DNA of the CDR3: TGTGCCAGCAGCCAAGCTGGTGTAGGGACAGGGGTTCGCACCGGGGAGCTGTTTTTT. It translates to CASSQAGVGTGVRTGELFF.